The 31 T cell receptor beta chains in this list originate from one sample, sequenced in a study of post-analysis software for immune sequencing data. Study conclusions and caveats: Controls had lower frequencies than patients of about 5 TRBV segments, which included TRBV5-6, TRBV5-1 and TRBV20-1.

No cognate antigen is known for these TCRs. Unique molecular identifiers tagged the TCR beta cDNA libraries. Each CDR3 protein gets one entry after TCRdb re-called the PCR reads with MiXCR. The sample records 400,000 to 500,000 distinct CDR3 sequences, more than 30% being singletons. The sequenced material came from blood. These receptors were taken from a girl aged 2 to 10 with multiple sclerosis.

The chain is built from TRBV7-2 and TRBJ2-5; either TRBD1 or TRBD2 may fit D (5 bases each). Germline CDR1 is SGHTA and CDR2 is FQGNSA. V was clipped by 0 bases and J by 2 bases, with 10 bases between them. This CDR3 spans 15 amino acids. CDR3 DNA: TGTGCCAGCAGCTTAGCGGGACCGACTCAAGAGACCCAGTACTTC. It specifies CASSLAGPTQETQYF.

The genes are TRBV28 and TRBJ2-7, with 10 bases that match TRBD2. The J call may not be correct, given that the DNA end is closer to TRBJ2-5. There are 16 residues in the CDR3. CDR1 is MDHEN and CDR2 is SYDVKM in the germline V gene. The CDR3 reads CASSLPLAGVGETQYF. The CDR3 DNA is TGTGCCAGCAGTTTACCCCTAGCGGGAGTGGGGGAGACCCAGTACTTC.

This sequence joins TRBV5-1 and TRBJ2-3; D gene uncertain. CDR1 is SGHRS, CDR2 YFSETQ, per germline. The CDR3 is 15 residues long. V shed 0 bases and J shed 2 bases, with 10 bases lying between them. The CDR3, as DNA: TGCGCCAGCAGCTTGGTGGCCGAGAACACAGATACGCAGTATTTT. Translation gives CASSLVAENTDTQYF.

At least ten counts were recorded for this clonotype. V and J are TRBV7-8 and TRBJ1-5; 7 bases align to TRBD1. V shed 3 bases and J 7 bases; nucleotides not matched to a gene: 3. Germline assignment: CDR1 SGHVS and CDR2 FQNEAQ. The CDR3 loop spans 13 amino acids. In DNA form, the CDR3 reads TGTGCCAGCAGCTTGCAGGGGGGACAGCCCCAGCATTTT. This gives the protein CASSLQGGQPQHF.

This clonotype has more than one count but fewer than ten. The gene calls are TRBV7-2 and TRBJ2-5; D is ambiguous. The J call is doubtful: the DNA matches TRBJ2-7 better. This CDR3 has 14 residues. Germline V lookup: CDR1 SGHTA, CDR2 FQGNSA. CDR3 amino acids: CASSLLGWASEQYF. The CDR3 bases are TGTGCCAGCAGCTTATTAGGGTGGGCCTCCGAGCAGTACTTC.

V gene TRBV5-1 combines with J gene TRBJ2-7, with 11 positions matching TRBD2. The germline gives CDR1 SGHRS, CDR2 YFSETQ. Unmatched junction bases numbered 4, after V lost 4 bases and J lost 1 base. The CDR3 has 15 amino acids. The CDR3 region has the DNA TGCGCCAGCAGCCCCTGGACTAGCGGGTCCTACGAGCAGTACTTC. It specifies CASSPWTSGSYEQYF.

This clonotype was observed a few times. The chain employs TRBV20-1 and TRBJ2-3; D unclear. Trimming shortened V by 3 bases and J by 2 bases, and 18 bases separated the two germline ends. CDR3 length: 16 residues. The germline gives CDR1 DFQATT, CDR2 SNEGSKA (reference sequence). The CDR3 bases are TGCAGTGCTAGGAGGCGCGCGGACGCGGACACAGATACGCAGTATTTT. Translating it yields CSARRRADADTDTQYF.

J is TRBJ2-5 and V is TRBV6-5; 8 bases are a match to TRBD1. Germline assignment: CDR1 MNHEY and CDR2 SVGAGI. The CDR3 extends over 16 amino acids. V lost 0 bases and J lost 4; bases outside the gene matches: 7. The CDR3 sequence: CASSYSTGEGGETQYF. The CDR3, as DNA: TGTGCCAGCAGTTACTCGACAGGGGAAGGAGGAGAGACCCAGTACTTC.

This clonotype was seen just once. Compared with germline, one end of the junction differs, possibly owing to a read error. The gene calls are TRBV11-2 and TRBJ2-7, with 11 bases lining up with TRBD1. The CDR3 totals 14 residues. Germline V lookup: CDR1 SGHAT, CDR2 FQNNGV. CDR3 bases: TGTGCCGGCAGCTTCGGACAGGGGGCCAACGAGCAGTACTTC. Its translation: CAGSFGQGANEQYF.

This chain connects TRBV28 to TRBJ2-4; D perhaps matches TRBD1 (5 bases). The J call may not be correct, given that the DNA end is closer to TRBJ2-5. Germline V CDR1 and CDR2: MDHEN, SYDVKM. The CDR3 is 15 amino acids. This CDR3 reads CASSPLLLWGETQYF. CDR3 DNA: TGTGCCAGCAGCCCATTGCTCCTCTGGGGCGAGACCCAGTACTTC.

V gene TRBV7-2 combines with J gene TRBJ2-7, with 11 bases fitting TRBD2. The V gene's germline CDR1 is SGHTA and CDR2 FQGNSA. The CDR3 spans 15 residues. Trimming cost V 7 bases and J 0 bases; bases outside gene matches: 5. CDR3 bases: TGTGCCAGCAACATAGCGGGAGGGAGCTCCTACGAGCAGTACTTC. Protein: CASNIAGGSSYEQYF.

The chain is built from TRBV20-1 and TRBJ2-4; D is possibly TRBD2 (6 bases). The length of the CDR3 is 13 residues. The ends were cut back, 2 bases at V and 2 bases at J, with 7 bases in the middle. From germline, CDR1 is DFQATT and CDR2 SNEGSKA (reference sequence). CDR3 DNA sequence: TGCAGTGCTAGACGGGACTCCAAAAACATTCAGTACTTC. Amino acid sequence: CSARRDSKNIQYF.

This clonotype was counted once. This chain uses TRBV20-1 with TRBJ2-3, with a tentative D call TRBD2 (6 bases). Germline V gives CDR1 DFQATT, CDR2 SNEGSKA (reference sequence). Deletions cut 4 bases from V and 3 bases from J, with 17 bases between. CDR3 length equals 15 residues. DNA of the CDR3: TGCAGTGCTACCACCGAGGGACTCCGGACAGATACGCAGTATTTT. Its translation: CSATTEGLRTDTQYF.

The chain carries TRBV12-3 or TRBV12-4 and TRBJ2-7; TRBD1 matches at 8 bases. V dropped 2 bases and J dropped 6; count of bases not matched to a gene: 9. This CDR3 spans 15 amino acids. The chain's CDR3 is CASSLMDRDFSEQYF. The CDR3 DNA is TGTGCCAGCAGTTTAATGGACAGGGACTTCTCCGAGCAGTACTTC.

V is TRBV5-1 and J is TRBJ2-1; the match to TRBD2 covers 8 bases. The ends lost 0 bases at V and 7 bases at J; junction bases unmatched: 6. Germline V gene data show CDR1 as SGHRS and CDR2 as YFSETQ. CDR3 length: 15 residues. CDR3 coding DNA: TGCGCCAGCAGCTTGGTTACGGGGGGGCCAAATGAGCAGTTCTTC. This codes for CASSLVTGGPNEQFF.

J is TRBJ2-3 and V is TRBV4-1; D unresolved. The CDR3 sequence is 16 residues long. Germline lookup yields CDR1 MGHRA and CDR2 YSYEKL. V gave up 4 bases and J gave up 8 bases, with 22 bases separating them. This CDR3 reads CASSPRTARGSPTQYF. CDR3 in DNA: TGCGCCAGCAGCCCCCGGACGGCCCGAGGTAGCCCTACGCAGTATTTT.

This clonotype has just a few counts. The chain links TRBV5-1 to TRBJ1-4, with D perhaps TRBD1 (6 bases). Trimming stripped 2 bases from V and 3 bases from J, with 20 bases between. The CDR3 has 18 amino acids. Germline values: CDR1 SGHRS, CDR2 YFSETQ. As DNA, the CDR3 is TGCGCCAGCAGCTTCGCCGGGACAATGGGGGGACCTAATGAAAAACTGTTTTTT. Translating it yields CASSFAGTMGGPNEKLFF. The entire variable domain, with the rest obtained from reference TRBV5-1 and TRBJ1-4, is as follows: KAGVTQTPRYLIKTRGQQVTLSCSPISGHRSVSWYQQTPGQGLQFLFEYFSETQRNKGNFPGRFSGRQFSNSRSEMNVSTLELGDSALYLCASSFAGTMGGPNEKLFFGSGTQLSVL.

This clonotype was counted between two and nine times. A read error may produce the germline difference seen at one junction end. The gene calls are TRBV12-5 and TRBJ1-4; D gene uncertain. Germline CDR1 reads LGHNT; CDR2 reads FRNRAP. CDR3 size: 17 residues. For the CDR3, the DNA is TGTGCTAGTGGTTTGGCCATCGAACAGCAGACTAATGAAAAACTGTATTTT. It specifies CASGLAIEQQTNEKLYF.

This clonotype was detected a few times. The rearrangement links TRBV7-9 to TRBJ2-1, with D unclear. V was trimmed by 5 bases and J by 1 base, leaving 6 bases between them. The CDR3 has 13 residues. Germline CDR1 and CDR2: SEHNR and FQNEAQ (reference sequence). CDR3 bases: TGTGCCAGCAGCCCCGCATCCTACAATGAGCAGTTCTTC. It codes for CASSPASYNEQFF.

J is TRBJ2-2 and V is TRBV21-1; TRBD2, the table's D call, was not compared with the DNA. TRBV21-1 is designated a pseudogene. The CDR3 loop spans 17 amino acids. For the CDR3, the DNA is TGTGCCAGCAGCACTAAAAGGAGGGGAACGAACACCGGGGAGCTGTTTTTT. Translating gives CASSTKRRGTNTGELFF.

This clonotype turned up a few times. V and J are TRBV14 and TRBJ2-3; TRBD2 agrees at 10 bases. V lost 5 bases, J lost 3 bases, and 8 bases stayed unmatched. In germline, CDR1 is SGHDN, CDR2 FVKESK. The CDR3 is 16 amino acids. The CDR3 coding sequence is TGTGCCAGCAGCGGGCTAGCGGGAGTTTCGACAGATACGCAGTATTTT. It specifies CASSGLAGVSTDTQYF.

The chain couples TRBV27 to TRBJ2-3, with D unresolved. The length of the CDR3 is 14 residues. Germline CDR1 reads MNHEY; CDR2 reads SMNVEV (reference sequence). Trimming took 4 bases from V and 3 from J, leaving 11 bases between them. CDR3 sequence reads: CASSSYLTTDTQYF. CDR3 nucleotide sequence: TGTGCCAGCAGTTCGTACTTAACTACAGATACGCAGTATTTT.

The sample holds a few counts of this clonotype. This chain links TRBV12-3 or TRBV12-4 with TRBJ1-5; the D is unclear. With 3 bases removed from V and 5 bases from J, the gap between germline ends came to 8 bases. This CDR3 spans 13 amino acids. For the CDR3, the DNA is TGTGCCAGCAGTTTTTTGTTCGATCAGCCCCAGCATTTT. It is translated as CASSFLFDQPQHF.

There are a few counts of this clonotype. The V and J genes are TRBV20-1 and TRBJ2-5; 7 nucleotides match TRBD1. Judging by the DNA end, TRBJ2-7 fits better; the J call may be wrong. Germline V gives CDR1 DFQATT, CDR2 SNEGSKA (reference sequence). The CDR3 is 12 residues long. CDR3 residues: CSAPDRADEQYF. The CDR3 coding sequence is TGCAGTGCGCCCGACAGGGCCGACGAGCAGTACTTC.

This clonotype was observed a few times. The rearrangement joins TRBV7-2 to TRBJ2-1; D is unresolved. V lost 1 base and J lost 5, with 9 bases in between. Germline-derived CDR1 and CDR2 are SGHTA and FQGNSA. This CDR3 has 14 amino acids. CDR3 region: CASSLVTVDNEQFF. The CDR3 DNA reads as TGTGCCAGCAGCTTAGTTACTGTCGACAATGAGCAGTTCTTC.

V usage is TRBV7-9 and J usage is TRBJ2-7; 9 bases are shared with TRBD1. The germline CDR1 and CDR2 sequences are SEHNR and FQNEAQ (reference sequence). CDR3 length equals 12 residues. V gave up 5 bases and J gave up 11 bases; unmatched junction bases: 7. The CDR3 DNA reads TGTGCCAGCAGCCCGTGGACAGGGGACGAGTACTTC. This encodes CASSPWTGDEYF.

This chain connects TRBV6-1 to TRBJ1-2; D remains unclear. V was shortened by 2 bases and J by 2 bases, with 9 bases between the two germline ends. The CDR3 is 14 residues long. Germline CDR1 and CDR2: MNHNS and SASEGT. This CDR3 reads CASSELSGNYGYTF. CDR3 in DNA: TGTGCCAGCAGTGAACTGTCGGGGAACTATGGCTACACCTTC.

The sample holds many counts of this clonotype. The V and J genes are TRBV27 and TRBJ2-7; D may be TRBD2 (6 bases). The CDR3 sequence is 17 residues long. Germline loops: CDR1 MNHEY, CDR2 SMNVEV (reference sequence). V gave up 5 bases and J gave up 3 bases, with 23 bases separating them. The CDR3 loop reads CASSPLPHREILYEQYF. The CDR3 region has the DNA TGTGCCAGCAGTCCCTTACCCCATCGGGAGATCCTCTACGAGCAGTACTTC.

The V call is TRBV6-6, the J call TRBJ2-7, with D hard to call. The DNA end lines up better with TRBJ2-5; the J call may be wrong. The CDR3 contains 13 residues. Germline CDR1 MNHNY, CDR2 SVGAGI (reference sequence). CDR3 loop: CASSTTASETQYF. CDR3 DNA: TGTGCCAGCAGTACCACAGCGTCGGAGACCCAGTACTTC.

This clonotype occurred many times. The chain's CDR3 is CASSARQGYNTEAFF. CDR3 nucleotide sequence: TGTGCCAGCAGTGCCCGACAGGGATACAACACTGAAGCTTTCTTT. The chain is built from TRBV25-1 and TRBJ1-1, with 7 nucleotides matching TRBD1. Germline CDR1 reads MGHDK; CDR2 reads SYGVNS. The CDR3 totals 15 residues. Trimming took 4 bases from V and 2 from J; bases not matched to a gene: 7.

This chain links TRBV7-2 with TRBJ2-5; D is perhaps TRBD2 (5 bases). There are 14 residues in the CDR3. The germline V gene has CDR1 SGHTA and CDR2 FQGNSA. Trimming left V 5 bases short and J 5 bases short, with 15 bases between. The DNA of the CDR3 is TGTGCCAGCAGCCCAGGCCTAGCAAGTGAGACCCAGTACTTC. Amino acids: CASSPGLASETQYF.